This T cell receptor beta chain was identified in a study of shared clonotypes between healthy human individuals (dated by TCRdb to 2020 to 2022). Some background on the complete study: A few men and a couple of women, aged 18 to 49 years, made up the cohort. For each donor, three plates each were used for CD4 naive and CD4 memory, two plates were used for CD8 naive, and one plate was used for CD8 memory. The study deeply sequenced blood TCR repertoires of five healthy adults to estimate repertoire size and the extent of clonotype sharing between individuals. To increase sequencing depth and limit assay-specific biases, TCR repertoire library preparation and sequencing were carried out by different laboratories using diverse techniques. Between about 0.85 and 8.9 billion PBMCs per donor were obtained by leukapheresis.

Overall study outcomes, separate from this receptor: The genetic and exposure-history diversity represented was limited by the small number of donors. Across a few donors, roughly 5.4% of naive CD4, 3.5% of naive CD8, 2% to 2.5% of memory CD4, and about 0.4% of memory CD8 clonotypes were shared. Pairwise subsampling indicated that sequencing depth was expected to affect the degree of clonotype sharing among donors. Even with the large sequencing depth, rarefaction of the sorted-subset datasets indicated that sequencing was incomplete. Higher generation probabilities were observed for clonotypes shared by all four sorted-subset donors than for non-shared clonotypes. Naive subsets generally had larger estimated clonotype richness than memory subsets. Sampling was restricted to blood, and TCR repertoires in tissues likely differ from the TCR repertoires found in blood.

TCR CDR3 regions were amplified from genomic DNA by multiplex PCR using the deep immunoSEQ assay. For each cell subset, the extracted genomic DNA was distributed evenly across all wells of several immunoSEQ 96-well plates, and each plate served as one replicate. For sorted subsets, 200 to 250 ng of genomic DNA, equivalent to roughly 30,000 T cell genomes, went into each replicate PCR. Purified libraries were quantified with a Qubit 3.0 fluorometer, sized on a Bioanalyzer 2100, and re-quantified with the KAPA Library Quantification kit. Every immunoSEQ 96-well plate was sequenced on a separate single-read 150-cycle Illumina NextSeq 550 flow cell. Per the original workflow: Because only junctional sequences without quality scores were contained in the immunoSEQ output, filtering matching that applied to full-length reads could not be performed. Sequences were annotated with PyIR, a Python wrapper for IgBLAST v1.9, and V/J genes and CDR3 were assigned using IMGT germline references. Reads were filtered out if the reads had weak V/J assignments (E-value above 1e-6), no CDR3, stop codons, out-of-frame junctions, or ambiguous translated residues. V3J clonotypes were defined by identical inferred V gene, J gene, and CDR3 amino acid sequence. The percentage overlap between two repertoires was calculated by dividing the number of shared unique clonotypes by the size of the smaller repertoire. Three approaches were used to assess repertoire richness: RTK rarefaction, the Chao1 estimator, and Recon v2.1 estimates of unobserved clonotypes. OLGA was used to compute generation probabilities for all TCRbeta clonotypes that the gDNA method yielded from a few donors. Imported from immuneACCESS, the table was reduced by TCRdb to in-frame sequences with V and J called. These copies leave out some clones; in studies compared against another copy, an unresolved V gene accounts for under half, and the cause of the remainder is not known. The DNA was the basis for D and trimming; V, J and clone size are from that table. The sample includes roughly 650,000 clones, with 95% to 97% observed a single time. The top ten clones comprise less than 0.13% of the sample.

CD8 naive samples were obtained by positive selection for CCR7 among CD45RO-negative cells, yielding a CD45RA+CCR7+ population from which TemRA cells were excluded. The donors were healthy, HIV-negative adults with no recently reported acute infections or vaccinations. Only Caucasian adults living in Nashville, Tennessee, USA were represented among the donors. Blood was obtained by leukapheresis, after which PBMCs were separated by Ficoll-Histopaque density gradient centrifugation and cryopreserved in liquid nitrogen vapor phase. Analytical flow cytometry was used to check the purity and quantity of every magnetically sorted T cell population. Genomic DNA was isolated from each sorted fraction and quantified by UV absorbance on a Nanodrop 2000c. From its cysteine to its phenylalanine, the CDR3 spans 11 amino acids. Kept here is only the CDR3 DNA, which spans 33 bases and is read in frame from base 1. Via the germline V gene, CDR1 is SGHTS and CDR2 YDEGEE. The germline ends are 7 bases apart after V is trimmed by 4 bases and J by 8 bases.

In its sample, this clone was seen once. Its antigen is unknown. No base qualities exist here, and no much larger clone lies one base off it. The receptor chain draws on TRBV5-8 and TRBJ2-1, with the D gene not confidently named. The TCR originated in a woman aged 25 to 39 in good health. The source material was naive CD8+ T cells sorted from blood. The cell subset or site label here, explained by the study, means: CD45RA+CCR7+. The nucleotide sequence reads TGTGCCAGCAGCGGAGTCGATGAGCAGTTCTTC. Translated, it reads CASSGVDEQFF.